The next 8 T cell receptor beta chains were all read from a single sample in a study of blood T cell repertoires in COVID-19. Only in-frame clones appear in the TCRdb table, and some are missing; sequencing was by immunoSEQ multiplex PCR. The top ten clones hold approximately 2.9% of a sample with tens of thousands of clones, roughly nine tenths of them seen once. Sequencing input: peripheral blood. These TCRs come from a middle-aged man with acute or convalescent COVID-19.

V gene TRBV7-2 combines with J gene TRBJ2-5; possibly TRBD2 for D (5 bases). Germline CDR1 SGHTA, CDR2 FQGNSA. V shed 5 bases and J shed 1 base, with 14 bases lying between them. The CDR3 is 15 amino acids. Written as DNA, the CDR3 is TGTGCCAGCAGCGCCCGAATGGGAGTCCAAGAGACCCAGTACTTC. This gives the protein CASSARMGVQETQYF.

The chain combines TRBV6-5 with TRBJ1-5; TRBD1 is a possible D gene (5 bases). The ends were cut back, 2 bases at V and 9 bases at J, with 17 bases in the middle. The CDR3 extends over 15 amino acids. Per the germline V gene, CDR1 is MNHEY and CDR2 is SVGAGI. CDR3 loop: CASSYTSGSRGPQHF. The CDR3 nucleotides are TGTGCCAGCAGTTACACCTCAGGGTCCCGTGGGCCCCAGCATTTT.

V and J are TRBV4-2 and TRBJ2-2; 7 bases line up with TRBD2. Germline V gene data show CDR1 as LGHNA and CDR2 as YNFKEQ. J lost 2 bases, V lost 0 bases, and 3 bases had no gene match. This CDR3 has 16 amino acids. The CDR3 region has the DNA TGTGCCAGCAGCCAAGAAGGCGGGAGAAACACCGGGGAGCTGTTTTTT. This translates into CASSQEGGRNTGELFF.

The CDR3 sequence: CASSLGTGQYNEQFF. The CDR3 nucleotides read TGTGCCAGCAGTTTAGGGACAGGGCAGTACAATGAGCAGTTCTTC. V usage is TRBV27 and J usage is TRBJ2-1, with TRBD1 identical over 9 bases. V was pared by 2 bases and J by 4 bases, with 3 bases of the junction left unmatched. CDR3 size: 15 residues. Germline loops: CDR1 MNHEY, CDR2 SMNVEV (reference sequence).

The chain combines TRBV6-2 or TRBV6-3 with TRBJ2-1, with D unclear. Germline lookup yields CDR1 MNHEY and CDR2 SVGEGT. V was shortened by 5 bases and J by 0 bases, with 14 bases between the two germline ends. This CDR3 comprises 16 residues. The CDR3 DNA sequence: TGTGCCAGCAGTGGTTACAGCCGAACCTCCTACAATGAGCAGTTCTTC. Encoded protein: CASSGYSRTSYNEQFF.

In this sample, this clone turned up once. CDR3 region: CASTSSYNEQFF. Here the CDR3 DNA reads TGTGCCAGCACGAGCTCCTACAATGAGCAGTTCTTC. V gene TRBV28 combines with J gene TRBJ2-1; D remains unclear. The CDR3 is 12 residues long. The germline V and J ends were trimmed by 7 bases and 0 bases, with 4 bases remaining between them. In germline, CDR1 is MDHEN, CDR2 SYDVKM.

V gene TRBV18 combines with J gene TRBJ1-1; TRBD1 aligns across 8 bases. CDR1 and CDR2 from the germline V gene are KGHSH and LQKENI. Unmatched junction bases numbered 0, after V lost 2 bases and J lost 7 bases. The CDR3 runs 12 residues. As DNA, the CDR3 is TGTGCCAGCTCACCAGACAGGGGTGAAGCTTTCTTT. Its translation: CASSPDRGEAFF.

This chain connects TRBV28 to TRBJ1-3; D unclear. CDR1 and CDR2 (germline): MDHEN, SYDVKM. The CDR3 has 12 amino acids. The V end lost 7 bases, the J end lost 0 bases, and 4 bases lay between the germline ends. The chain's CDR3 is CASTGSGNTIYF. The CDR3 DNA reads TGTGCCAGCACCGGCTCTGGAAACACCATATATTTT.